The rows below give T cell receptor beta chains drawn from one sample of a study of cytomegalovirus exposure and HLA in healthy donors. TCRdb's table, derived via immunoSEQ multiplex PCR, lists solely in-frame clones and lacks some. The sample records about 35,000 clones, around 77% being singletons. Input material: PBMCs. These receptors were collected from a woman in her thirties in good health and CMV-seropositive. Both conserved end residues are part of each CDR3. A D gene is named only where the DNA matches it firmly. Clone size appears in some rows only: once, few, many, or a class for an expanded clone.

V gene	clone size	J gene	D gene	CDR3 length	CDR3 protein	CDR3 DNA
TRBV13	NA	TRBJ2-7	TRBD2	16	CASSPAGTSGNYEQYF	TGTGCCAGCAGCCCCGCCGGGACTAGCGGGAACTACGAGCAGTACTTC
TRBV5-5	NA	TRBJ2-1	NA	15	CASSLALYSYNEQFF	TGTGCCAGCAGCTTGGCCCTTTACAGCTACAATGAGCAGTTCTTC
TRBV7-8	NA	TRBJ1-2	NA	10	CATRDYGYTF	TGTGCCACTCGCGACTATGGCTACACCTTC
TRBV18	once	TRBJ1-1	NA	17	CASPPSVGTGGNTEAFF	TGTGCCAGCCCACCTTCGGTCGGGACGGGGGGGAACACTGAAGCTTTCTTT
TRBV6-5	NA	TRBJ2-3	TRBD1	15	CASQQPGQGADTQYF	TGTGCCAGCCAACAACCGGGACAGGGTGCAGATACGCAGTATTTT
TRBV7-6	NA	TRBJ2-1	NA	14	CASSLAPSSGEQFF	TGTGCCAGCAGCTTAGCGCCTAGCAGCGGTGAGCAGTTCTTC
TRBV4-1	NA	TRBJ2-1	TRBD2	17	CASSQETLAGFNNEQFF	TGCGCCAGCAGCCAAGAGACTTTAGCGGGGTTTAACAATGAGCAGTTCTTC
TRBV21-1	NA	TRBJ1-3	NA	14	CASRTPGGRNTIYF	TGTGCCAGCAGGACCCCAGGGGGCAGAAACACCATATATTTT
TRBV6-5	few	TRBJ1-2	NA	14	CASRKSGLSSGYTF	TGTGCCAGCAGAAAATCGGGACTCAGTTCCGGCTACACCTTC
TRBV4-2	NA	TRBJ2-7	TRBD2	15	CASSQVGTSGYEQYF	TGTGCCAGCAGCCAAGTTGGGACTAGCGGGTACGAGCAGTACTTC
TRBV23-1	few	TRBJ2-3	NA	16	CASSQSHSPSTDTQYF	TGCGCCAGCAGTCAATCACACAGCCCTAGCACAGATACGCAGTATTTT
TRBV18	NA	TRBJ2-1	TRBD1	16	CASSLQGIRSYNEQFF	TGTGCCAGCTCGCTACAGGGGATTCGCTCCTACAATGAGCAGTTCTTC
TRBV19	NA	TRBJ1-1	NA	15	CASSIPGWLNTEAFF	TGTGCCAGTAGTATCCCTGGTTGGCTGAACACTGAAGCTTTCTTT
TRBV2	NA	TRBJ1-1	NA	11	CASIDSTEAFF	TGTGCCAGCATTGACTCTACTGAAGCTTTCTTT
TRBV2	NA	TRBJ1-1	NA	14	CASSVAHMNTEAFF	TGTGCCAGCAGTGTTGCACATATGAACACTGAAGCTTTCTTT
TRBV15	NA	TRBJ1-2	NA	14	CATSRDWEDYGYTF	TGTGCCACCAGCAGAGATTGGGAGGACTATGGCTACACCTTC
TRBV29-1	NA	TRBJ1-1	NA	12	CSVEDSSTEAFF	TGCAGCGTTGAAGATTCGTCCACTGAAGCTTTCTTT
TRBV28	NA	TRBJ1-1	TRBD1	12	CASTNPGQGSFF	TGTGCCAGCACGAATCCGGGACAGGGTTCTTTCTTT
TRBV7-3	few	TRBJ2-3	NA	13	CASSVSSTDTQYF	TGTGCCAGCAGCGTCTCTAGCACCGATACGCAGTATTTT
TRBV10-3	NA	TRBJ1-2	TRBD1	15	CAISESGTGTSGYTF	TGTGCCATCAGTGAGTCCGGGACAGGGACCTCCGGCTACACCTTC
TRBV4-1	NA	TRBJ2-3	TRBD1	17	CASSQSGSGGFEDTQYF	TGCGCCAGCAGCCAATCAGGATCAGGGGGTTTTGAAGATACGCAGTATTTT
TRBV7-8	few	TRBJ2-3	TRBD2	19	CASSPVPGLAGYSTDTQYF	TGTGCCAGCAGCCCCGTACCGGGACTAGCGGGATATAGCACAGATACGCAGTATTTT
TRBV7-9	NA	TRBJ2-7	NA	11	CSSSIYYEQYF	TGTTCCAGCAGCATCTATTACGAGCAGTACTTC
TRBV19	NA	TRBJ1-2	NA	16	CASSPPASPRKNGYTF	TGTGCCAGTAGTCCCCCAGCGAGCCCTCGAAAGAATGGCTACACCTTC
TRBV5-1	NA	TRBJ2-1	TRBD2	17	CASSSSSGTSSYNEQFF	TGCGCCAGCAGCTCCTCTAGCGGGACCAGCTCCTACAATGAGCAGTTCTTC
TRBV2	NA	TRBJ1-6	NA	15	CASSGVGGARSPLHF	TGTGCCAGCAGTGGAGTTGGCGGGGCGAGATCACCCCTCCACTTT
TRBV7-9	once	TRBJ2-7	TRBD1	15	CSSSLSGTGVYEQYF	TGTTCCAGCAGCTTATCGGGGACAGGAGTCTACGAGCAGTACTTC
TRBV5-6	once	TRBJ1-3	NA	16	CASSFRVSPSGNTIYF	TGTGCCAGCAGCTTTCGGGTTAGCCCCTCTGGAAACACCATATATTTT
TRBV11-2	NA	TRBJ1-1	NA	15	CASSLEGTLNTEAFF	TGTGCCAGCAGCTTAGAGGGCACTTTGAACACTGAAGCTTTCTTT
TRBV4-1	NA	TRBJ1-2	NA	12	CASTHGWEGYPF	TGCGCCAGCACCCACGGCTGGGAGGGCTACCCCTTC
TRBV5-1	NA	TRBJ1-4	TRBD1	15	CASSQQGRRDEKLFF	TGCGCCAGCAGCCAACAGGGGAGACGTGATGAAAAACTGTTTTTT
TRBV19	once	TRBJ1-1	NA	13	CARRYRENTEAFF	TGTGCCAGACGTTACAGGGAGAACACTGAAGCTTTCTTT